This TCR beta chain came from a study of tumor and adjacent non-tumor tissue in lung cancer. The CDR3 extends over 17 amino acids. The germline V gene has CDR1 SEHNR and CDR2 FQNEAQ (reference sequence). Trimming cost V 6 bases and J 4 bases; bases outside gene matches: 14. The template was RNA from unsorted bulk tissue. The library came from three nested PCR rounds adapted from ARM-PCR protocols. TCRdb reprocessed the multiplex PCR reads via MiXCR and lists one record per CDR3 protein. Here the sample spans roughly 140,000 distinct CDR3 sequences, around 65% being singletons. V usage is TRBV7-9 and J usage is TRBJ2-5, with 10 positions matching TRBD2. The receptor was derived from a man in his sixties with small cell lung cancer. The specimen was lung tumor tissue. This CDR3 is CASSPLASSGRRETQYF. In nucleotides, the CDR3 is TGTGCCAGCAGTCCCCTTGCCTCTAGCGGGAGACGAGAGACCCAGTACTTC.